The TCR beta chain described here comes from a study of T cell changes during pregnancy in multiple sclerosis. This table comes from immunoSEQ multiplex PCR, and its TCRdb copy is limited to in-frame clones, with some not included. The sample yields some 44,000 clones, about 85% seen once. The table lists this clone with a count of one. V was trimmed by 1 base and J by 7 bases, leaving 14 bases between them. This CDR3 has 14 amino acids. Germline assignment: CDR1 SGHRS and CDR2 YFSETQ. The sequencing here drew on CD4+ T cells from peripheral blood mononuclear cells, taken in the second trimester of pregnancy. The sequence was collected from a female donor with multiple sclerosis, enrolled in a pregnancy study. This rearrangement joins TRBV5-1 to TRBJ1-1; D might be TRBD1 (5 bases). The CDR3 nucleotides are TGCGCCAGCAGCTTGCAGGGTTTCGACAGTGAAGCTTTCTTT. It specifies CASSLQGFDSEAFF.